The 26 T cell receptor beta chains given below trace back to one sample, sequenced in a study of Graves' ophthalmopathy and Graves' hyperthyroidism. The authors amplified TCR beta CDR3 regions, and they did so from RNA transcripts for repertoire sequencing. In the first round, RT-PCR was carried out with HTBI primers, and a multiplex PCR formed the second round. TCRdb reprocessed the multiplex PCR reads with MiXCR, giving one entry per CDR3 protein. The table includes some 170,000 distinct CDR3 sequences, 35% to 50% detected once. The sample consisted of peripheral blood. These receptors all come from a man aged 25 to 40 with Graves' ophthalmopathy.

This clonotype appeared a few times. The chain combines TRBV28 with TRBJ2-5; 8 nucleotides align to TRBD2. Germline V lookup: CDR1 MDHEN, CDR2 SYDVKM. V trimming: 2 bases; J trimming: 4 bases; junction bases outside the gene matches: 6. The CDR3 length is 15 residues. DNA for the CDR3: TGTGCCAGCAGTTTAAGGACTAGCTATCCAGAGACCCAGTACTTC. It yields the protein CASSLRTSYPETQYF.

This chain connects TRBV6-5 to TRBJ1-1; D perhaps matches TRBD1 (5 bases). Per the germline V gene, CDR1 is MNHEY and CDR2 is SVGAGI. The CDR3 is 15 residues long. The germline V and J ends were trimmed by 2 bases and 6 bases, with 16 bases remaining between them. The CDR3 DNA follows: TGTGCCAGCAGTTACACGGTCGGAGGGGTCCCTGAAGCTTTCTTT. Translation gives CASSYTVGGVPEAFF.

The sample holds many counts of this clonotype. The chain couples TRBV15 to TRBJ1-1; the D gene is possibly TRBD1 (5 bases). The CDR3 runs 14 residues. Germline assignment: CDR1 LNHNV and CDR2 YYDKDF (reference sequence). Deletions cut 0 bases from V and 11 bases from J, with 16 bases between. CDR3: CATSRDGTGARAFF. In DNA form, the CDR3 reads TGTGCCACCAGCAGAGATGGGACGGGCGCGCGTGCTTTCTTT.

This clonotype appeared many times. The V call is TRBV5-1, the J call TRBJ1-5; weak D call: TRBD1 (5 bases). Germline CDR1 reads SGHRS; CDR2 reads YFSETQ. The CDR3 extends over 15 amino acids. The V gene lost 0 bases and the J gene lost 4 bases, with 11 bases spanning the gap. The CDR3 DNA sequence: TGCGCCAGCAGCTTGGGAGGGACGGAAAATCAGCCCCAGCATTTT. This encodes CASSLGGTENQPQHF.

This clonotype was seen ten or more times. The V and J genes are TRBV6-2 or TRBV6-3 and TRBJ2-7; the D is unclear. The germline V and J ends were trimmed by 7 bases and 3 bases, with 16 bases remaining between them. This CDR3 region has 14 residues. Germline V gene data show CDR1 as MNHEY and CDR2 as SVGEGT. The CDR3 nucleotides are TGTGCCAGCACCCATCACCAGCCCAACTACGAGCAGTACTTC. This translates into CASTHHQPNYEQYF.

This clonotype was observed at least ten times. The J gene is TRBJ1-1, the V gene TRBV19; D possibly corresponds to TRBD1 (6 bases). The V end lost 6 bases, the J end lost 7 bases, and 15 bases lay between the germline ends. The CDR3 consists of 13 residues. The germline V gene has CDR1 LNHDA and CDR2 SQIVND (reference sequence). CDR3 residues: CASSLWTADEAFF. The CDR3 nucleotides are TGTGCCAGTAGCCTATGGACAGCGGATGAAGCTTTCTTT.

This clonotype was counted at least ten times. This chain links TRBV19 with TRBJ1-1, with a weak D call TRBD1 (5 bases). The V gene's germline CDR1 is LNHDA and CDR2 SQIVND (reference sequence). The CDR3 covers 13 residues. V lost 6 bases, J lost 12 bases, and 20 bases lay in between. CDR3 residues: CASRQGANTRTFF. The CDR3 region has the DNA TGTGCCAGTAGACAAGGGGCTAATACGCGTACTTTCTTT.

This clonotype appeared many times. CDR3 sequence: CASSFGLAEGITANEQYF. CDR3 bases: TGTGCCAGCAGTTTTGGCCTAGCGGAAGGGATAACCGCGAACGAGCAGTACTTC. This chain joins TRBV28 and TRBJ2-7; 7 bases line up with TRBD2. Trimming cost V 3 bases and J 5 bases; bases outside gene matches: 19. The germline gives CDR1 MDHEN, CDR2 SYDVKM. CDR3 length equals 18 residues.

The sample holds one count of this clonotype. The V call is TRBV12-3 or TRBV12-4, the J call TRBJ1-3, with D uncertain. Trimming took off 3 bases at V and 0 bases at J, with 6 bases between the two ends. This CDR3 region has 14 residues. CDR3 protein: CASSFGPSGNTIYF. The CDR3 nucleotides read TGTGCCAGCAGTTTCGGCCCCTCTGGAAACACCATATATTTT.

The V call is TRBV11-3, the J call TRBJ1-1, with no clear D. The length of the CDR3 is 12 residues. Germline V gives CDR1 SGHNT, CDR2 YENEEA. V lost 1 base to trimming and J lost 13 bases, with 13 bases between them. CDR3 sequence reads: CASSLGGRRGFF. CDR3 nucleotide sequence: TGTGCCAGCAGCTTAGGGGGAAGACGGGGTTTCTTT.

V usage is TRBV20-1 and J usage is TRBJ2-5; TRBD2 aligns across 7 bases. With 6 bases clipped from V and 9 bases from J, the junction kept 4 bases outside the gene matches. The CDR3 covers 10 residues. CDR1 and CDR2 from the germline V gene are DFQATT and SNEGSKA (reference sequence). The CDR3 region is CSAIREAQYF. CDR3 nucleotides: TGCAGTGCGATTCGGGAGGCCCAGTACTTC.

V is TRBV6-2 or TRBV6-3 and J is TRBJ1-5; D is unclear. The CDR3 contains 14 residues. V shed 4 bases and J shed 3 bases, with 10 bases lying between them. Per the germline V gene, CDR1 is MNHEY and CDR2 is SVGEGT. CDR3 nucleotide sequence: TGTGCCAGCAGTTCCCTCGGGGACAATCAGCCCCAGCATTTT. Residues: CASSSLGDNQPQHF.

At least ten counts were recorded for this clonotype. The CDR3 nucleotides read TGCGCCAGCGCCCGACTAGCGGGAGGGGCCTACGAGCAGTACTTC. It codes for CASARLAGGAYEQYF. The genes are TRBV5-1 and TRBJ2-7; 14 bases match TRBD2. The CDR3 spans 15 residues. Trimming at V came to 7 bases and at J to 2 bases, leaving 5 bases not matched to a gene. Looked up from germline, CDR1 is SGHRS and CDR2 is YFSETQ.

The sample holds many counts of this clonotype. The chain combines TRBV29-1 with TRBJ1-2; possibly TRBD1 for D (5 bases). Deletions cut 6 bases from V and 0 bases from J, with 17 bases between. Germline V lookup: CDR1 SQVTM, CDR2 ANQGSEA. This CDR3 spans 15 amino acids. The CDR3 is CSVANPRAANYGYTF. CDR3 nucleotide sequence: TGCAGCGTCGCGAACCCCAGGGCAGCTAACTATGGCTACACCTTC.

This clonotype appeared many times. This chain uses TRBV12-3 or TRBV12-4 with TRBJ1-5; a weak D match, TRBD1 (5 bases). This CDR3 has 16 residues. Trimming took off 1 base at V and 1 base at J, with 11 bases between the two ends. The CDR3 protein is CASSLGGGSSNQPQHF. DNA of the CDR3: TGTGCCAGCAGTTTAGGGGGGGGTTCGAGCAATCAGCCCCAGCATTTT.

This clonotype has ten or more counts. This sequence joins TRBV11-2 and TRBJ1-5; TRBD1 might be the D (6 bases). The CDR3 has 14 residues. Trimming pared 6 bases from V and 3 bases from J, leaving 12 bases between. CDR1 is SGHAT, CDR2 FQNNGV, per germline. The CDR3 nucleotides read TGTGCCAGCAGGGGGTCAGGGGACAATCAGCCCCAGCATTTT. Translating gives CASRGSGDNQPQHF.

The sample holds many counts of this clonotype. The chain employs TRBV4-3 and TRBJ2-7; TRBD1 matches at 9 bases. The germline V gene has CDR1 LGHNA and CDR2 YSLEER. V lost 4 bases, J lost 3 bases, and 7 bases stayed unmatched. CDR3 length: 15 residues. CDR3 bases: TGCGCCAGCAGCCTAAGTACAGGGGGCGGCTACGAGCAGTACTTC. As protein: CASSLSTGGGYEQYF.

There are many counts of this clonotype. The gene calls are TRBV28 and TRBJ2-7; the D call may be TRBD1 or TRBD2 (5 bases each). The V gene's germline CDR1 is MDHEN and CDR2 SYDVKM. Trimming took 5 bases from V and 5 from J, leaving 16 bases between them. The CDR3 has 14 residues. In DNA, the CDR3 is TGTGCCAGCAGTAAGGGGAGAACTGTCGACGAGCAGTACTTC. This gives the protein CASSKGRTVDEQYF.

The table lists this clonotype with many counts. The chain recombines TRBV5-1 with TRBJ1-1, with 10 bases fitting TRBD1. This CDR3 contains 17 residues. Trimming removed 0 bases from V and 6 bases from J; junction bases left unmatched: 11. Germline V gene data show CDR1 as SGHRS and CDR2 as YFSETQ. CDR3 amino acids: CASSLGDRGLNRAEAFF. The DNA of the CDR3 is TGCGCCAGCAGCTTGGGGGACAGGGGTTTGAATCGGGCTGAAGCTTTCTTT.

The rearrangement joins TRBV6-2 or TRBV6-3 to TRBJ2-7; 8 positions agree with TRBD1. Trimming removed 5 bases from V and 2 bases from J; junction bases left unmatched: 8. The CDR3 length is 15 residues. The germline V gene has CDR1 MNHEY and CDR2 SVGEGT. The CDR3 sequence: CASSRGQGVPYEQYF. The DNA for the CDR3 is TGTGCCAGCAGTAGAGGACAGGGAGTCCCCTACGAGCAGTACTTC.

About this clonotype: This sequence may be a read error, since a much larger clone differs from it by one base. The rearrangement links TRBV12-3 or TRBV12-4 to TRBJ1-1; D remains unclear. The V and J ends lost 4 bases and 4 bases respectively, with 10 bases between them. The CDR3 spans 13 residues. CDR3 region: CASSSDPATEAFF. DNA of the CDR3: TGTGCCAGCAGTTCGGACCCCGCCACTGAAGCTTTCTTT.

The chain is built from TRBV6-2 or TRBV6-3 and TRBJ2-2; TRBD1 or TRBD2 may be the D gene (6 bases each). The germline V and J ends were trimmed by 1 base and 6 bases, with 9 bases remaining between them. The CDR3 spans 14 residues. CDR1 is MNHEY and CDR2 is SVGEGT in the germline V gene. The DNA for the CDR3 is TGTGCCAGCAGTTACTTGGAGGGGGCCGGGGAGCTGTTTTTT. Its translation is CASSYLEGAGELFF.

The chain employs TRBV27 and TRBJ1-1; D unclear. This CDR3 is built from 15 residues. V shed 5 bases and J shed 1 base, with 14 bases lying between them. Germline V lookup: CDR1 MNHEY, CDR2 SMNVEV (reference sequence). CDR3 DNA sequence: TGTGCCAGCAGTCCTTGGGTGGCCTCGAACACTGAAGCTTTCTTT. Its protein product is CASSPWVASNTEAFF.

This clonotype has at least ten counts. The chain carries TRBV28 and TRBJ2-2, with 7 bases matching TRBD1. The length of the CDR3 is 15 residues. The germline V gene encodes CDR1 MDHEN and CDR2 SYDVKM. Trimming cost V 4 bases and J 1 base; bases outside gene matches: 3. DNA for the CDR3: TGTGCCAGCAGTTCTTACAGGGGGAACACCGGGGAGCTGTTTTTT. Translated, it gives CASSSYRGNTGELFF.

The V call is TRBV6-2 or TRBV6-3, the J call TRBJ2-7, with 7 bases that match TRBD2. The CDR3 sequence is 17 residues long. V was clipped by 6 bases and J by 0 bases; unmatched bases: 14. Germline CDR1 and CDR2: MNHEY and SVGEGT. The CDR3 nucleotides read TGTGCCAGCAGCCGAGGACCGAGCGGGGCGGGCTCCTACGAGCAGTACTTC. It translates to CASSRGPSGAGSYEQYF.

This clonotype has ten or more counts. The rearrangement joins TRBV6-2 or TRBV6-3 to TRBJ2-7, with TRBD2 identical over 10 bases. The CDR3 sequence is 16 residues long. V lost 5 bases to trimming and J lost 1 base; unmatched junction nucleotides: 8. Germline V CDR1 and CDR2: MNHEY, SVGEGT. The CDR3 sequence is CASSTTGTSASYEQYF. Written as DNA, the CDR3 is TGTGCCAGCAGTACGACCGGGACTAGCGCGTCCTACGAGCAGTACTTC.